Below are 22 T cell receptor beta chains sequenced from a single sample in a study of T cells in Graves' hyperthyroidism and ophthalmopathy. Researchers amplified the TCR beta CDR3 regions from RNA transcripts. Initially, a first-round RT-PCR of the TCR CDR3 employed the HTBI primer set. TCRdb re-derived calls from the multiplex PCR reads in MiXCR, one entry per CDR3 protein. The table shows about 360,000 distinct CDR3 sequences, with approximately 19% occurring only once. The sequenced sample consisted of blood. The receptors originated from a woman under 30 with Graves' hyperthyroidism.

This clonotype was recorded at least ten times. The chain combines TRBV16 with TRBJ1-1; no reliable D call. The CDR3 has 14 amino acids. The V gene lost 6 bases and the J gene lost 3 bases, with 14 bases spanning the gap. CDR1 and CDR2 (germline): KGHSY, FQNENV. CDR3 coding DNA: TGTGCCAGCAGACCAACGACACGGCACACTGAAGCTTTCTTT. Translated, it gives CASRPTTRHTEAFF.

Worth noting for this clonotype: This could be a read error, since a much larger clone is one nucleotide away. This CDR3 is missing its conserved last phenylalanine or tryptophan, likely due to a read error. This sequence joins TRBV2 and TRBJ2-3, with D possibly TRBD2 on 6 matching bases. Germline V lookup: CDR1 SNHLY, CDR2 FYNNEI. CDR3 length equals 14 residues. V lost 9 bases and J 0 bases, leaving 13 bases between the germline ends. CDR3 region: CARAGPSSTDTQYC. CDR3 bases: TGTGCCAGGGCGGGACCCAGTAGCACAGATACGCAGTATTGT.

In regard to this clonotype: The final CDR3 position lacks the conserved phenylalanine or tryptophan, pointing to a likely read error. The chain has TRBV6-1 and TRBJ1-5; unclear D gene. This CDR3 is 15 amino acids long. V was clipped by 3 bases and J by 0 bases, with 9 bases between them. Looked up from germline, CDR1 is MNHNS and CDR2 is SASEGT. The CDR3 loop reads CASSERAGSNQPQHV. The CDR3 bases are TGTGCCAGCAGTGAGCGGGCAGGTAGCAATCAGCCCCAGCATGTT.

CDR3 nucleotide sequence: TGCGCCAGCAGCTTGGCCGGGGGAGAAGTCTACGAGCAGTACTTC. Translation: CASSLAGGEVYEQYF. The V call is TRBV5-1, the J call TRBJ2-7; a weak D match, TRBD2 (6 bases). The V end lost 0 bases, the J end lost 3 bases, and 13 bases lay between the germline ends. Germline V gene lookup returns CDR1 SGHRS and CDR2 YFSETQ. This CDR3 is 15 amino acids long.

This clonotype was found a few times. This rearrangement joins TRBV5-1 to TRBJ2-2; D possibly corresponds to TRBD2 (6 bases). The CDR3 sequence is 14 residues long. The germline V gene encodes CDR1 SGHRS and CDR2 YFSETQ. V was trimmed by 4 bases and J by 7 bases, leaving 14 bases between them. CDR3 sequence (DNA): TGCGCCAGCAGCCTCGGGGGAGTATACGGGGAGCTGTTTTTT. It yields the protein CASSLGGVYGELFF.

This clonotype appeared many times. The genes are TRBV19 and TRBJ1-1; maybe TRBD1 (6 bases). In germline, CDR1 is LNHDA, CDR2 SQIVND (reference sequence). V was cut by 3 bases and J by 7 bases, with 18 bases left in between. There are 15 residues in the CDR3. As DNA, the CDR3 is TGTGCCAGTAGTATTGTTCCGACAGGTCCGGTTGAAGCTTTCTTT. As protein: CASSIVPTGPVEAFF.

In its sample, this clonotype was seen many times. The chain carries TRBV6-2 or TRBV6-3 and TRBJ2-7; 7 bases are a match to TRBD1. V was pared by 6 bases and J by 7 bases, with 12 bases of the junction left unmatched. The CDR3 runs to 14 residues. Germline-derived CDR1 and CDR2 are MNHEY and SVGEGT. The CDR3 nucleotides are TGTGCCAGCAGCTCGACCGGGACAGCGCCGGAGCAGTACTTC. Translated: CASSSTGTAPEQYF.

This clonotype was observed at least ten times. This sequence joins TRBV20-1 and TRBJ2-4, with D hard to call. Germline CDR1 reads DFQATT; CDR2 reads SNEGSKA (reference sequence). The CDR3 consists of 15 residues. Between the trimmed V and J ends, which lost 1 base and 0 bases, there was a span of 10 bases. CDR3 in amino acids: CSARVTPVAKNIQYF. The CDR3 region has the DNA TGCAGTGCTAGAGTCACCCCGGTAGCCAAAAACATTCAGTACTTC.

This clonotype was counted at least ten times. V usage is TRBV2 and J usage is TRBJ1-1; 8 positions agree with TRBD1. The V gene's germline CDR1 is SNHLY and CDR2 FYNNEI. V trimming: 3 bases; J trimming: 9 bases; junction bases outside the gene matches: 6. The CDR3 consists of 13 residues. CDR3 DNA: TGTGCCAGCAGTGAGGATGGCAGGGGGCAAGCTTTCTTT. Translation gives CASSEDGRGQAFF.

This clonotype appeared many times. The chain employs TRBV3-1 and TRBJ1-1; D is undetermined. CDR1 is LGHDT, CDR2 YNNKEL, per germline (reference sequence). CDR3 length equals 11 residues. V dropped 4 bases and J dropped 7 bases, with 7 bases sitting between them. The CDR3 sequence: CASSLRDEAFF. CDR3 DNA: TGTGCCAGCAGCCTCAGAGATGAAGCTTTCTTT.

About this clonotype itself: Since a much larger clone is just one base distant, this may be a read error. The rearrangement links TRBV20-1 to TRBJ1-5, with 8 positions matching TRBD1. The V gene's germline CDR1 is DFQATT and CDR2 SNEGSKA (reference sequence). The CDR3 runs to 14 residues. Trimming at V came to 3 bases and at J to 3 bases, leaving 4 bases not matched to a gene. CDR3 coding DNA: TGCAGTGCTAGCCGGACAGGGTCCAATCAGCCCCAGCATTTT. Translation: CSASRTGSNQPQHF.

The table lists this clonotype with many counts. This chain connects TRBV9 to TRBJ2-7; perhaps TRBD1 as D (5 bases). The CDR3 runs to 14 residues. CDR1 SGDLS and CDR2 YYNGEE come from the germline V gene. V lost 4 bases to trimming and J lost 0 bases, with 11 bases between them. As DNA, the CDR3 is TGTGCCAGCAGCCCGGACACTTTCTCCTACGAGCAGTACTTC. Translation gives CASSPDTFSYEQYF.

This clonotype has at least ten counts. The chain has TRBV27 and TRBJ2-2; TRBD1 might be the D (6 bases). CDR3 length: 16 amino acids. Looked up from germline, CDR1 is MNHEY and CDR2 is SMNVEV (reference sequence). V lost 5 bases and J lost 5, with 18 bases in between. This CDR3 is CASSVTGSQWTGELFF. CDR3 coding DNA: TGTGCCAGCAGTGTCACAGGGTCCCAGTGGACCGGGGAGCTGTTTTTT.

There are many counts of this clonotype. This chain connects TRBV28 to TRBJ1-1; tentative D call: TRBD1 (6 bases). The CDR3 covers 15 residues. From germline, CDR1 is MDHEN and CDR2 SYDVKM. Trimming took 5 bases from V and 0 from J, leaving 13 bases between them. In DNA, the CDR3 is TGTGCCAGCAGTCGTGAGGGGGTAGTGAACACTGAAGCTTTCTTT. It encodes CASSREGVVNTEAFF.

The chain uses TRBV2 and TRBJ1-5; unclear D gene. The CDR3 has 12 amino acids. V was clipped by 3 bases and J by 5 bases, with 5 bases between them. Germline CDR1 and CDR2: SNHLY and FYNNEI. The CDR3 protein is CASSDSYQPQHF. The CDR3 DNA reads as TGTGCCAGCAGTGACTCGTATCAGCCCCAGCATTTT. The variable domain in full, with the rest retrieved from reference TRBV2 and TRBJ1-5, is EPEVTQTPSHQVTQMGQEVILRCVPISNHLYFYWYRQILGQKVEFLVSFYNNEISEKSEIFDDQFSVERPDGSNFTLKIRSTKLEDSAMYFCASSDSYQPQHFGDGTRLSIL.

This clonotype was seen at least ten times. The chain couples TRBV11-2 to TRBJ2-7, with 8 bases fitting TRBD2. Looked up from germline, CDR1 is SGHAT and CDR2 is FQNNGV. CDR3 size: 17 residues. The junction had 10 bases not matched to a gene; V was cut back by 2 bases and J by 1 base. The CDR3 is CASSLLAGGHYSYEQYF. The CDR3 DNA is TGTGCCAGCAGCTTACTGGCGGGGGGACACTATTCCTACGAGCAGTACTTC. The full variable domain, completed using reference TRBV11-2 and TRBJ2-7, is EAGVAQSPRYKIIEKRQSVAFWCNPISGHATLYWYQQILGQGPKLLIQFQNNGVVDDSQLPKDRFSAERLKGVDSTLKIQPAKLEDSAVYLCASSLLAGGHYSYEQYFGPGTRLTVT.

V gene TRBV6-5 combines with J gene TRBJ1-3; no reliable D call. The CDR3 is 14 amino acids. Trimming removed 4 bases at V and 4 bases at J, with 11 bases between. Germline CDR1 MNHEY, CDR2 SVGAGI. CDR3 sequence reads: CASSLWGAGNTIYF. The CDR3 nucleotides are TGTGCCAGCAGTTTATGGGGTGCCGGAAACACCATATATTTT.

This clonotype has more than one count but fewer than ten. A much larger clone differs by one base, so this may be a read error. The chain combines TRBV2 with TRBJ2-2; 9 bases align to TRBD2. CDR1 SNHLY and CDR2 FYNNEI come from the germline V gene. This CDR3 contains 19 residues. The DNA for the CDR3 is TGTGCCAGCAGTGTGATTAGCGGGGGCCAAGACAGAACCACCGGGGAGCTGTGTTTT. Encoded protein: CASSVISGGQDRTTGELCF.

This clonotype was counted many times. This chain uses TRBV6-1 with TRBJ2-5, with 10 positions matching TRBD2. From germline, CDR1 is MNHNS and CDR2 SASEGT. After removal of 4 bases from V and 2 bases from J, the junction contained 4 bases not matched to a gene. The CDR3 runs 15 residues. The CDR3 nucleotides read TGTGCCAGCAGTGTTAGCGGGGGGTCACAAGAGACCCAGTACTTC. Translated, it gives CASSVSGGSQETQYF.

This clonotype was found many times. This chain uses TRBV18 with TRBJ2-7; D remains ambiguous. The CDR3 totals 13 residues. CDR1 KGHSH and CDR2 LQKENI come from the germline V gene. Trimming took off 5 bases at V and 1 base at J, with 9 bases between the two ends. The CDR3 spells CASSGLSSYEQYF. In nucleotides, the CDR3 is TGTGCCAGCTCAGGTTTGTCTTCCTACGAGCAGTACTTC.

The rearrangement joins TRBV3-1 to TRBJ2-3; 13 positions agree with TRBD2. The CDR3 has 14 amino acids. The V and J ends lost 6 bases and 6 bases, in that order; junction bases with no gene match: 3. Germline V gene lookup returns CDR1 LGHDT and CDR2 YNNKEL (reference sequence). The CDR3 DNA sequence: TGTGCCAGCAGGACGACTAGCGGGGGGGATACGCAGTATTTT. Encoded protein: CASRTTSGGDTQYF.

This clonotype was seen ten or more times. This chain connects TRBV20-1 to TRBJ1-1, with D possibly TRBD1 on 5 matching bases. The germline V gene encodes CDR1 DFQATT and CDR2 SNEGSKA (reference sequence). There are 12 residues in the CDR3. Trimming left V 5 bases short and J 7 bases short, with 14 bases between. CDR3 in DNA: TGCAGTGCTGGGACGGACCACGTTGAAGCTTTCTTT. Amino acids: CSAGTDHVEAFF.